This T cell receptor (beta chain) was captured by sequencing in a study of early T cells in non-severe SARS-CoV-2 infection. The overall study: From unsorted whole blood, bulk RNA was sequenced, and the chains remained unpaired. Points from the study as a whole: Anti-spike CD8 responses were favored in VDJdb matching, and private and CD4 specificities were missed.

CDR1 SGHTA and CDR2 FQGNSA come from the germline V gene. CDR3 length: 12 amino acids. V was pared by 4 bases and J by 7 bases, with 1 base of the junction left unmatched. Attachment of unique molecular identifiers to individual cDNA molecules was performed. TCRdb ran MiXCR on the 5' RACE reads and lists one entry per CDR3 protein. The sample has more than 45,000 distinct CDR3 sequences, over 10% seen once; the top ten hold 3% to 4.5%. In regard to this clonotype: Its antigen is unknown.

This rearrangement joins TRBV7-2 to TRBJ2-1; TRBD1 agrees at 7 bases. The sequence was obtained from an adult who was a healthcare worker with PCR-confirmed SARS-CoV-2 infection or an uninfected control (not recorded which). Sequenced sample: whole blood. The CDR3 DNA sequence: TGTGCCAGCAGCTCAGGGGGTAATGAGCAGTTCTTC. It specifies CASSSGGNEQFF.